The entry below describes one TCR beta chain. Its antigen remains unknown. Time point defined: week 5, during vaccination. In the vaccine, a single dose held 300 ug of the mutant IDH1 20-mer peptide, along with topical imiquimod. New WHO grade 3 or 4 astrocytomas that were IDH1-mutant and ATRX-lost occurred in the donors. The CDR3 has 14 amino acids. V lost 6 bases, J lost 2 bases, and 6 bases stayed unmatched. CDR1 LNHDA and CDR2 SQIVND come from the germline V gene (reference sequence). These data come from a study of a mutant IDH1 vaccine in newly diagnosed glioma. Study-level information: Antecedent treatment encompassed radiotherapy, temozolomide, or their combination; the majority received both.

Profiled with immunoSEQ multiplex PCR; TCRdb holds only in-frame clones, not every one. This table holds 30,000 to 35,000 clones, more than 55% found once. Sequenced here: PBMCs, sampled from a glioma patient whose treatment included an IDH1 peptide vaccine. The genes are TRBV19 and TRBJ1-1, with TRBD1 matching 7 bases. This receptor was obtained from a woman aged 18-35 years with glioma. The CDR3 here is CASRSTGTNTEAFF. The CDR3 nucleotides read TGTGCCAGTAGATCGACAGGGACAAACACTGAAGCTTTCTTT.